This T cell receptor beta chain comes out of a study of response to subunit inactivated influenza vaccine. TCRdb reprocessed the RT-PCR reads with MiXCR, giving one entry per CDR3 protein. Counted here are roughly 500,000 distinct CDR3 sequences, roughly 23% occurring once; the ten biggest clones make up 2.8%. Trimming stripped 0 bases from V and 0 bases from J, with 8 bases between. From germline, CDR1 is SGHRS and CDR2 YFSETQ. The CDR3 has 15 amino acids. This clonotype appeared many times. These data also featured in a second study, about T cells expressing NK-cell markers. This second report adds: Libraries used 5'RACE template switching adding universal primer site and UMIs.

V gene TRBV5-1 combines with J gene TRBJ2-3, with D hard to call. The input for sequencing was CD4+ T cells sorted from PBMCs, taken approximately 13 days after vaccination. The TCR comes from a man in his forties or fifties who received an inactivated influenza vaccine. CDR3 bases: TGCGCCAGCAGCTTGGAGTCCCCTAGCACAGATACGCAGTATTTT. It is translated as CASSLESPSTDTQYF.